A selection of T cell receptor beta chains follows, all from one sample in a study of OX40 agonist ivuxolimab in advanced cancers. Produced via immunoSEQ multiplex PCR; TCRdb's table is partial and in-frame only. The sample has approximately 77,000 clones; more than 80% are singletons. The starting material was CD4+ or CD8+ T cells sorted from blood, obtained in a trial of the OX40 agonist ivuxolimab. These TCRs come from an adult with an advanced solid tumor such as melanoma, head and neck, liver or kidney cancer. Each CDR3 is given with its conserved first and last residue. D genes are given only for firm matches. Some rows have no size entry. The others give once, few or many, or a class for an expanded clone.

J gene | clone size | D gene | V gene | CDR3 protein | CDR3 DNA
TRBJ2-1 | NA | TRBD2 | TRBV5-1 | CASSPNPGTSGYNEQFF | TGCGCCAGCAGCCCAAACCCCGGGACTAGCGGGTACAATGAGCAGTTCTTC
TRBJ2-5 | NA | NA | TRBV5-6 | CASSLARLANQETQYF | TGTGCCAGCAGCTTGGCGCGCCTAGCGAACCAAGAGACCCAGTACTTC
TRBJ1-3 | NA | NA | TRBV19 | CASRTESSGNTIYF | TGTGCCAGTCGGACAGAGAGCTCTGGAAACACCATATATTTT
TRBJ2-7 | NA | TRBD1 | TRBV7-2 | CASRPGTGILNRHEQYF | TGTGCCAGCAGGCCCGGGACAGGGATATTAAATCGGCACGAGCAGTACTTC
TRBJ1-4 | few | NA | TRBV18 | CASSLTRINEKLFF | TGTGCCAGCTCATTAACACGGATTAATGAAAAACTGTTTTTT
TRBJ2-7 | NA | TRBD1 | TRBV6-5 | CASSRQGMSSYEQYF | TGTGCCAGCAGCAGACAGGGGATGAGCTCCTACGAGCAGTACTTC
TRBJ1-2 | NA | NA | TRBV25-1 | CASSESRGREVGYTF | TGTGCCAGCAGTGAATCCCGCGGCCGGGAGGTTGGCTACACCTTC
TRBJ2-3 | NA | TRBD2 | TRBV4-2 | CASSQVNGAGGPEDTQYF | TGTGCCAGCAGCCAAGTCAACGGAGCGGGAGGGCCGGAAGATACGCAGTATTTT
TRBJ2-5 | NA | TRBD2 | TRBV14 | CASSGLARETQYF | TGTGCCAGCAGCGGACTAGCACGAGAGACCCAGTACTTC
TRBJ2-5 | NA | NA | TRBV2 | CASSESDSDGVAQYF | TGTGCCAGCAGTGAATCCGACAGCGACGGCGTGGCCCAGTACTTC
TRBJ1-2 | few | NA | TRBV29-1 | CSVEDMGRGTSYGYTF | TGCAGCGTTGAAGATATGGGGAGGGGAACGAGCTATGGCTACACCTTC
TRBJ2-1 | NA | NA | TRBV18 | CASSPLEVLYNEQFF | TGTGCCAGCTCACCACTAGAAGTCCTCTACAATGAGCAGTTCTTC
TRBJ2-7 | once | NA | TRBV18 | CASSPGGGSTTYEQYF | TGTGCCAGCTCACCGGGGGGCGGGAGCACCACCTACGAGCAGTACTTC
TRBJ1-2 | NA | TRBD1 | TRBV2 | CASSLLPGQGARGTF | TGTGCCAGCAGCCTACTACCCGGACAGGGGGCTAGGGGAACCTTC
TRBJ2-7 | NA | NA | TRBV28 | CATRGSHYEQYF | TGTGCCACGCGGGGCAGCCACTACGAGCAGTACTTC
TRBJ1-1 | NA | NA | TRBV28 | CASSRGFMNTEAFF | TGTGCCAGCAGTCGGGGATTCATGAACACTGAAGCTTTCTTT
TRBJ2-7 | NA | NA | TRBV2 | CASSQRGVQGFLNF | TGTGCCAGCAGCCAAAGGGGAGTACAGGGATTTTTGAACTTC
TRBJ2-7 | NA | NA | TRBV10-3 | CAISELRLQYEQYF | TGTGCCATCAGTGAGCTTCGACTTCAGTACGAGCAGTACTTC